This record concerns one TCR beta chain sequence. Its antigen is as yet unknown. The sample originates from a study of cytomegalovirus exposure and HLA in healthy donors. Background on the study: The 130 or so validation repertoires and the roughly 670 first-cohort repertoires shared a platform, a later analysis reported. Study-level findings and limits: It was found in a later analysis that first-cohort TCR clusters tended to co-occur in the 120 validation repertoires.

There are 15 residues in the CDR3. CDR1 is MNHEY, CDR2 SVGAGI, per germline. The V segment lost 5 bases and the J segment 6 bases; nucleotides outside the gene matches: 9. This table comes from immunoSEQ multiplex PCR, and its TCRdb copy is limited to in-frame clones, with some not included. The repertoire consists of fewer than 90,000 clones, with 84% occurring once and the leading ten covering around 10%. The rearrangement joins TRBV6-5 to TRBJ2-1, with 8 nucleotides matching TRBD1. The TCR sequence derives from a woman between 18 and 30 years old in good health and CMV-seropositive. The source material was PBMCs. The CDR3 protein is CASSPNMDRANEQFF. CDR3 sequence (DNA): TGTGCCAGCAGTCCGAACATGGACAGGGCCAATGAGCAGTTCTTC.